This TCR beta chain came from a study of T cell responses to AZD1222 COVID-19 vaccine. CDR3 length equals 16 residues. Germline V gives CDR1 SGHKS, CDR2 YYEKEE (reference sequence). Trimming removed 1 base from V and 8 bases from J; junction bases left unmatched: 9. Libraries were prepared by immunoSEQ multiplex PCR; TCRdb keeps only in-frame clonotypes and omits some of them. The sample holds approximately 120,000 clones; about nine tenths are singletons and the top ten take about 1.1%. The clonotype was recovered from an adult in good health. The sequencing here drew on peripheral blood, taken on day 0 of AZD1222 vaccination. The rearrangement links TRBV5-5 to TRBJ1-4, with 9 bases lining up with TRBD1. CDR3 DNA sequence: TGTGCCAGCAGCTTGAATTTCGGGACAGGGCACGAAAAACTGTTTTTT. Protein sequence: CASSLNFGTGHEKLFF. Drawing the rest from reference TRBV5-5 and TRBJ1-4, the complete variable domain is DAGVTQSPTHLIKTRGQQVTLRCSPISGHKSVSWYQQVLGQGPQFIFQYYEKEERGRGNFPDRFSARQFPNYSSELNVNALLLGDSALYLCASSLNFGTGHEKLFFGSGTQLSVL.